The present TCR beta chain was sequenced within a study of T cells in Graves' hyperthyroidism and ophthalmopathy. Germline V gene lookup returns CDR1 DFQATT and CDR2 SNEGSKA (reference sequence). V was clipped by 3 bases and J by 9 bases, with 12 bases between them. The CDR3 sequence is 13 residues long. This clonotype has only a few counts. Antigen: not known. The source material, RNA transcripts, was used to amplify TCR beta CDR3 regions. HTBI primers were employed in a first-round RT-PCR of the TCR CDR3. MiXCR, run by TCRdb on the multiplex PCR reads, gives a single entry per CDR3 protein. This sample has hundreds of thousands of distinct CDR3 sequences, with roughly 14% found just once. Study-wide points: Median prediction lead before ophthalmopathy onset was 6.5 months with the model.

This TCR was sampled from a woman younger than 45 with Graves' hyperthyroidism. Sample: blood. The chain combines TRBV20-1 with TRBJ1-6; a weak D match, TRBD1 (6 bases). CDR3 nucleotide sequence: TGCAGTGCTAGTAGGGGGGTCATTTCACCCCTCCACTTT. Translation: CSASRGVISPLHF.